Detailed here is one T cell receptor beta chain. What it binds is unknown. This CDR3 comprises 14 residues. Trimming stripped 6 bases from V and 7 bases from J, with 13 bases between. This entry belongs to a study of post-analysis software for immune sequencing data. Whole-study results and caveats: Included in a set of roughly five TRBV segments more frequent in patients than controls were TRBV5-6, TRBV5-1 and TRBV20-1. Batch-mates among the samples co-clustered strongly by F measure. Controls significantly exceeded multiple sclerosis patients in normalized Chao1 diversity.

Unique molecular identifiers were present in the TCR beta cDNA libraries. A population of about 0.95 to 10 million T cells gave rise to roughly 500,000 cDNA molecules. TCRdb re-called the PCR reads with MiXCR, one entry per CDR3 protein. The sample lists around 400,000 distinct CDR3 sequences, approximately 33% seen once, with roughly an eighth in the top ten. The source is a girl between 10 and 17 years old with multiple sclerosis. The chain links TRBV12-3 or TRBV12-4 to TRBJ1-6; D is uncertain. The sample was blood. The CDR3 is CASRLRVGNSPLHF. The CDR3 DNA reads TGTGCCAGCAGACTCCGGGTCGGCAATTCACCCCTCCACTTT.